What follows is one TCR beta chain and its context. V lost 0 bases, J lost 2 bases, and 2 bases stayed unmatched. Germline V gives CDR1 LGHNA, CDR2 YNFKEQ. There are 16 residues in the CDR3. This sample is part of a study of T cells in Graves' hyperthyroidism and ophthalmopathy. Amplified TCR beta CDR3 regions came from RNA transcripts. Initially, a first-round RT-PCR of the TCR CDR3 employed the HTBI primer set. TCRdb analysed the multiplex PCR reads with MiXCR anew, one entry per CDR3 protein. The table lists 500,000 or so distinct CDR3 sequences, 15% to 20% of them singletons. This TCR was recovered from a woman between 18 and 30 years old with Graves' ophthalmopathy. Sequenced sample: blood. The J gene is TRBJ2-1, the V gene TRBV4-2; 9 bases map to TRBD2. The CDR3 spells CASSQEASGAYNEQFF. In DNA form, the CDR3 reads TGTGCCAGCAGCCAAGAAGCTAGCGGGGCCTACAATGAGCAGTTCTTC.